The TCR beta chain under discussion was sequenced for a study of a mutant IDH1 vaccine in newly diagnosed glioma. The CDR3 covers 15 residues. Unmatched junction bases numbered 9, after V lost 4 bases and J lost 3 bases. From germline, CDR1 is SGHRS and CDR2 YFSETQ. Time point noted: week 47, end of study. Vaccinated patients received 300 ug of mutant IDH1 20-mer peptide per dose, with topical imiquimod. This clone was seen just once. Its antigen is not identified. Only in-frame clones appear in the TCRdb table, and some are missing; sequencing was by immunoSEQ multiplex PCR. In the table there are approximately 21,000 clones, approximately 88% of which are singletons.

The chain recombines TRBV5-1 with TRBJ2-7, with 8 bases lining up with TRBD1. The sequencing here drew on PBMCs, taken from a glioma patient whose treatment included an IDH1 peptide vaccine. The receptor was derived from a man aged 40-49 years with glioma. The CDR3 sequence: CASSPTSDRDYEQYF. DNA of the CDR3: TGCGCCAGCAGCCCGACCTCGGACAGGGACTACGAGCAGTACTTC.